Below are 9 T cell receptor beta chains sequenced from a single sample in a study of radiotherapy plus CTLA-4 blockade in lung cancer. TCRdb's table, derived via immunoSEQ multiplex PCR, lists solely in-frame clones and lacks some. The sample lists roughly 120,000 clones, more than 75% occurring once. Sequencing used peripheral blood, obtained from a patient treated with radiotherapy plus ipilimumab. The receptors were gathered from a human donor with non-small cell lung cancer that progressed on radiotherapy plus ipilimumab. Some clones in this sample may be carry-over from other donors' samples.

This sequence joins TRBV16 and TRBJ1-5, with D perhaps matching TRBD1 (5 bases). This CDR3 is 15 amino acids long. Germline CDR1 and CDR2: KGHSY and FQNENV. Between the trimmed V and J ends, which lost 1 base and 6 bases, there was a span of 13 bases. CDR3 DNA: TGTGCCAGCAGCCAATGGGGCCAGGGAGGTCAGCCCCAGCATTTT. Protein: CASSQWGQGGQPQHF.

This clone was recorded a few times. V gene TRBV7-2 combines with J gene TRBJ1-3; D ambiguous. This CDR3 spans 13 amino acids. Germline V gives CDR1 SGHTA, CDR2 FQGNSA. Trimming pared 5 bases from V and 8 bases from J, leaving 13 bases between. Here the CDR3 reads CASSPGVGYTIYF. DNA for the CDR3: TGTGCCAGCAGCCCCGGAGTGGGATACACCATATATTTT.

CDR3 amino acids: CAISDQTQGQGKYEQYF. The CDR3, as DNA: TGTGCCATCAGTGACCAGACCCAGGGACAGGGAAAGTACGAGCAGTACTTC. The chain joins TRBV10-3 to TRBJ2-7, with 9 positions matching TRBD1. V shed 3 bases, J shed 4 bases, and the junction held 13 bases outside the gene matches. There are 17 residues in the CDR3. Germline values: CDR1 ENHRY, CDR2 SYGVKD.

This clone was seen once. V gene TRBV7-9 combines with J gene TRBJ2-3, with D possibly TRBD1 on 6 matching bases. V shed 0 bases and J shed 2 bases, with 12 bases lying between them. CDR3 length equals 16 residues. Germline-derived CDR1 and CDR2 are SEHNR and FQNEAQ (reference sequence). For the CDR3, the DNA is TGTGCCAGCAGCTTAGCGAAGACAGGTCACACAGATACGCAGTATTTT. Its protein product is CASSLAKTGHTDTQYF.

The rearrangement links TRBV4-3 to TRBJ1-3; 11 nucleotides align to TRBD1. V was pared by 5 bases and J by 0 bases, with 12 bases of the junction left unmatched. The germline CDR1 and CDR2 sequences are LGHNA and YSLEER. This CDR3 comprises 19 residues. CDR3 sequence (DNA): TGCGCCAGCAGCTTCTGGACAGGGGGCAGTCTCAACTCTGGAAACACCATATATTTT. Protein: CASSFWTGGSLNSGNTIYF.

This clone was observed a handful of times. V and J are TRBV27 and TRBJ2-1; 9 nucleotides align to TRBD2. The CDR3 runs to 16 residues. The germline CDR1 and CDR2 sequences are MNHEY and SMNVEV (reference sequence). The ends lost 3 bases at V and 8 bases at J; junction bases unmatched: 11. The CDR3 loop reads CASSFLAGTLGDEQFF. As DNA, the CDR3 is TGTGCCAGCAGTTTCCTAGCGGGGACCCTGGGGGATGAGCAGTTCTTC.

The chain uses TRBV5-1 and TRBJ2-1; 9 bases fit TRBD2. The J segment lost 2 bases and the V segment lost 4 bases, leaving 10 bases of the junction unmatched. Germline CDR1 reads SGHRS; CDR2 reads YFSETQ. The CDR3 length is 17 residues. This chain's CDR3 is CASSRLVAGVPYNEQFF. Here the CDR3 DNA reads TGCGCCAGCAGCCGACTTGTAGCGGGGGTTCCCTACAATGAGCAGTTCTTC.

The chain recombines TRBV7-3 with TRBJ2-2, with a tentative D call TRBD2 (6 bases). Germline V gene data show CDR1 as SGHTA and CDR2 as FQGTGA. This CDR3 has 15 residues. Trimming cost V 4 bases and J 2 bases, with 11 bases left between them. CDR3 sequence reads: CASSSGLHNTGELFF. The CDR3 DNA reads as TGTGCCAGCAGCTCCGGACTACATAACACCGGGGAGCTGTTTTTT. The full variable domain, rest sourced from reference TRBV7-3 and TRBJ2-2, is GAGVSQTPSNKVTEKGKYVELRCDPISGHTALYWYRQSLGQGPEFLIYFQGTGAADDSGLPNDRFFAVRPEGSVSTLKIQRTERGDSAVYLCASSSGLHNTGELFFGEGSRLTVL.

The chain joins TRBV5-5 to TRBJ1-1; D ambiguous. V lost 0 bases and J 7 bases, leaving 7 bases between the germline ends. Germline V gives CDR1 SGHKS, CDR2 YYEKEE (reference sequence). The CDR3 covers 12 residues. The CDR3 is CASSLASGEAFF. CDR3 in DNA: TGTGCCAGCAGCTTGGCCTCGGGTGAAGCTTTCTTT.